This record looks at one T cell receptor beta chain sequence and its context. Patients at the Seattle site were enrolled during active infection and followed longitudinally. Authors' analysis steps: Estimates of nucleated cell counts were drawn from the amplification of reference gene primers. This table comes from immunoSEQ multiplex PCR, and its TCRdb copy is limited to in-frame clones, with some not included. V and J calls and clone size are as listed in that table; D and trimming were resolved from the DNA. Found here are some 320,000 clones, around 92% of them singletons; the top ten hold 8.5% to 14%. The record originates from a study of blood T cell repertoires in COVID-19. This CDR3 has 15 residues. Germline V CDR1 and CDR2: LNHDA, SQIVND (reference sequence). V was cut by 3 bases and J by 0 bases, with 9 bases left in between.

The chain links TRBV19 to TRBJ1-3; D is uncertain. The sample consisted of peripheral blood. The source of this sequence is a woman in her 30s with COVID-19, enrolled during active disease. CDR3 nucleotide sequence: TGTGCCAGTAGTATGGAGGGCGGCTCTGGAAACACCATATATTTT. Amino acid sequence: CASSMEGGSGNTIYF.